The 29 T cell receptor beta chains given below trace back to one sample, sequenced in a study of shared clonotypes between healthy human individuals. Data came from immunoSEQ multiplex PCR; TCRdb stores just in-frame clones and leaves some out. Among around 500,000 clones listed, about 84% were seen once. The sample was PBMCs. Every receptor here comes from a woman aged 40 to 50 in good health. Some clones in this sample may be carry-over from other donors' samples.

V gene TRBV5-1 combines with J gene TRBJ2-1; TRBD2 matches 14 bases. V was pared by 4 bases and J by 3 bases, with 9 bases of the junction left unmatched. This CDR3 has 18 amino acids. The germline CDR1 and CDR2 sequences are SGHRS and YFSETQ. The DNA of the CDR3 is TGCGCCAGCAGCCTATCCGGGACTAGCGGGAGACGCTACAATGAGCAGTTCTTC. Translation gives CASSLSGTSGRRYNEQFF.

The V call is TRBV7-9, the J call TRBJ2-3, with TRBD2 matching 15 bases. This CDR3 is 15 amino acids long. Losses at the gene ends were 4 bases for V and 8 bases for J; bases not matched to a gene: 4. In germline, CDR1 is SEHNR, CDR2 FQNEAQ (reference sequence). CDR3 in DNA: TGTGCCAGCAGCTCGGGACTAGCGGGAGGAACTACGCAGTATTTT. Amino acid sequence: CASSSGLAGGTTQYF.

The V and J genes are TRBV30 and TRBJ2-5; 7 bases are a match to TRBD2. V gave up 0 bases and J gave up 4 bases; unmatched junction bases: 11. The V gene's germline CDR1 is GTSNPN and CDR2 SVGIG (reference sequence). The CDR3 loop spans 16 amino acids. This chain's CDR3 is CAWSVGGRASGETQYF. The CDR3 DNA reads TGTGCCTGGAGTGTTGGGGGGAGGGCCTCGGGAGAGACCCAGTACTTC.

The chain carries TRBV20-1 and TRBJ1-1, with a tentative D call TRBD1 (5 bases). CDR3 length equals 11 residues. CDR1 is DFQATT and CDR2 is SNEGSKA in the germline V gene (reference sequence). The CDR3 is CSPGTNTEAFF. The DNA for the CDR3 is TGCAGCCCCGGGACGAACACTGAAGCTTTCTTT.

The chain's CDR3 is CSVTGGRGRSNDEQYF. The CDR3 region has the DNA TGCAGCGTCACGGGGGGCAGGGGGCGAAGTAATGACGAGCAGTACTTC. The rearrangement joins TRBV29-1 to TRBJ2-7, with D perhaps matching TRBD1 (8 bases). CDR3 size: 16 residues. Germline V gene lookup returns CDR1 SQVTM and CDR2 ANQGSEA. Trimming took 6 bases from V and 5 from J, leaving 26 bases between them.

The sample holds a few counts of this clone. This likely reflects a read error, since a far larger clone is one base away. Distinct nucleotide sequences in the sample also encode this CDR3. This chain joins TRBV2 and TRBJ1-5, with TRBD1 identical over 9 bases. The junction had 8 bases not matched to a gene; V was cut back by 7 bases and J by 7 bases. Germline CDR1 reads SNHLY; CDR2 reads FYNNEI. The CDR3 consists of 14 residues. The CDR3 sequence is CASMSTGGRQPQHF. The CDR3 bases are TGTGCCAGCATGTCTACAGGGGGCAGACAGCCCCAGCATTTT.

The chain has TRBV21-1 and TRBJ1-4; the tabulated D call, TRBD1, remains unverified against the DNA. TRBV21-1 is shown as a pseudogene. The CDR3 length is 18 residues. CDR3 DNA: TGTGCCAGCCGCCCATCCGGGGACAGGGGAACGGGGGGTGAAAAACTGTTTTTT. Its protein is CASRPSGDRGTGGEKLFF.

The gene calls are TRBV28 and TRBJ1-3, with TRBD1 matching 9 bases. There are 14 residues in the CDR3. After removal of 8 bases from V and 4 bases from J, the junction contained 6 bases not matched to a gene. Germline CDR1 and CDR2: MDHEN and SYDVKM. CDR3 residues: CASGGQGYGNTIYF. The CDR3, as DNA: TGTGCCAGCGGGGGACAGGGTTACGGAAACACCATATATTTT.

The chain employs TRBV5-1 and TRBJ2-7, with D perhaps TRBD1 or TRBD2 (5 bases each). The V and J ends lost 0 bases and 5 bases respectively, with 12 bases between them. The CDR3 is 14 amino acids. The germline CDR1 and CDR2 sequences are SGHRS and YFSETQ. The CDR3 nucleotides are TGCGCCAGCAGCTTGGGCAGGGAGTTCGACGAGCAGTACTTC. As protein: CASSLGREFDEQYF.

The rearrangement links TRBV4-1 to TRBJ2-5; D is possibly TRBD1 (6 bases). Germline CDR1 is MGHRA and CDR2 is YSYEKL. Trimming took off 1 base at V and 5 bases at J, with 17 bases between the two ends. The CDR3 extends over 16 amino acids. In DNA, the CDR3 is TGCGCCAGCAGCCAAGGATACGACAGGTTTCGGGAGACCCAGTACTTC. Amino acids: CASSQGYDRFRETQYF.

With respect to this clone: A far larger clone is one nucleotide away, so this likely arose from a read error. This likely comes from a read error, as the CDR3 has no conserved phenylalanine or tryptophan at its end. The genes are TRBV4-3 and TRBJ2-7; D might be TRBD2 (6 bases). CDR3 length: 16 residues. Deletions cut 0 bases from V and 2 bases from J, with 14 bases between. Germline lookup yields CDR1 LGHNA and CDR2 YSLEER. The CDR3 reads CASSQDHGSGAYEQYS. The CDR3 DNA is TGCGCCAGCAGCCAAGATCATGGTAGCGGAGCCTACGAGCAGTACTCC.

As concerns this clone: It differs at one base from a far larger clone, so likely a read error. This chain uses TRBV27 with TRBJ1-1; D may be TRBD1 (5 bases). CDR1 MNHEY and CDR2 SMNVEV come from the germline V gene (reference sequence). The length of the CDR3 is 14 residues. The CDR3 region has the DNA TGTGCCAGCAGTTTGCAGGGCCCGAACACTGAAGCTTCCTTT. Amino acid sequence: CASSLQGPNTEASF.

As for this clone: A far larger clone lies a single base away; this is likely a read error. Other DNA sequences within the sample encode an identical CDR3. J is TRBJ1-5 and V is TRBV7-9; D might be TRBD1 (6 bases). Germline V gene data show CDR1 as SEHNR and CDR2 as FQNEAQ (reference sequence). V gave up 5 bases and J gave up 4 bases, with 9 bases separating them. The CDR3 loop spans 13 amino acids. The CDR3 region is CASSRQVNQPQHF. CDR3 DNA sequence: TGTGCCAGCAGCCGACAGGTTAATCAGCCCCAGCATTTT.

CDR3 DNA sequence: TGCGCCAGCAGCTTGACCGGGAGTCTTGATTACAATGAGCAGTTCTTC. This gives the protein CASSLTGSLDYNEQFF. J is TRBJ2-1 and V is TRBV5-1; D is possibly TRBD2 (6 bases). The germline V and J ends were trimmed by 1 base and 4 bases, with 15 bases remaining between them. The CDR3 contains 16 residues. Per the germline V gene, CDR1 is SGHRS and CDR2 is YFSETQ.

The chain recombines TRBV7-9 with TRBJ1-3; possible D gene TRBD1, 5 bases. The CDR3 sequence is 15 residues long. The germline CDR1 and CDR2 sequences are SEHNR and FQNEAQ (reference sequence). V lost 1 base, J lost 0 bases, and 7 bases lay in between. CDR3 in DNA: TGTGCCAGCAGCTTAGGGGACGGCTCTGGAAACACCATATATTTT. It encodes CASSLGDGSGNTIYF.

This clone was observed a handful of times. The rearrangement links TRBV4-1 to TRBJ1-5; maybe TRBD1 (5 bases). Germline V CDR1 and CDR2: MGHRA, YSYEKL. V lost 3 bases and J 7 bases, leaving 16 bases between the germline ends. The CDR3 spans 15 residues. CDR3: CASSQGLIREQPQHF. CDR3 coding DNA: TGCGCCAGCAGCCAGGGACTTATCAGGGAGCAGCCCCAGCATTTT.

This chain connects TRBV28 to TRBJ1-2, with unresolved D. This CDR3 has 12 residues. Germline loops: CDR1 MDHEN, CDR2 SYDVKM. V was trimmed by 3 bases and J by 8 bases, leaving 10 bases between them. The DNA of the CDR3 is TGTGCCAGCAGTTTTGGGGAGGGCGGCTACACCTTC. It is translated as CASSFGEGGYTF.

The chain carries TRBV27 and TRBJ2-2, with a tentative D call TRBD2 (6 bases). Germline CDR1 is MNHEY and CDR2 is SMNVEV (reference sequence). V gave up 3 bases and J gave up 7 bases, with 18 bases separating them. This CDR3 spans 16 amino acids. The CDR3 sequence is CASSFATSRPVGELFF. The CDR3 nucleotides read TGTGCCAGCAGTTTTGCCACTAGCCGCCCGGTCGGGGAGCTGTTTTTT.

This chain connects TRBV4-1 to TRBJ2-5; D is ambiguous. CDR3 length: 14 amino acids. From germline, CDR1 is MGHRA and CDR2 YSYEKL. The V gene lost 1 base and the J gene lost 4 bases, with 10 bases spanning the gap. The CDR3 DNA follows: TGCGCCAGCAGCCAAGGCTCCCAAGGAGAGACCCAGTACTTC. As protein: CASSQGSQGETQYF.

Concerning this clone: This probably arose from a read error, given a far larger clone one base away. The V and J genes are TRBV7-9 and TRBJ1-2, with D unresolved. Germline CDR1 SEHNR, CDR2 FQNEAQ (reference sequence). The CDR3 extends over 15 amino acids. Trimming removed 5 bases from V and 4 bases from J, with 17 bases in between. In DNA, the CDR3 is TGTGCCAGCAGCACCGGACGGAGCTGGAGCTATGGCTACACCTTC. Encoded protein: CASSTGRSWSYGYTF.

The V call is TRBV28, the J call TRBJ2-7; D is unresolved. Germline V lookup: CDR1 MDHEN, CDR2 SYDVKM. V dropped 6 bases and J dropped 2 bases, with 8 bases sitting between them. The CDR3 contains 12 residues. This CDR3 is CASSLLTYEQYF. The CDR3 DNA is TGTGCCAGCAGCCTCCTCACCTACGAGCAGTACTTC.

The V and J genes are TRBV6-6 and TRBJ1-3, with D tentatively TRBD1 (6 bases). Germline lookup yields CDR1 MNHNY and CDR2 SVGAGI (reference sequence). The V gene lost 2 bases and the J gene lost 5 bases, with 10 bases spanning the gap. The CDR3 consists of 14 residues. In nucleotides, the CDR3 is TGTGCCAGCAGTTACGCAACAGGGAGAAACACCATATATTTT. This sequence encodes CASSYATGRNTIYF.

CDR3 nucleotides: TGTGCCTGGAGGAAACGAGCAACTAATGAAAAACTGTTTTTT. Its protein product is CAWRKRATNEKLFF. The V gene is TRBV30, the J gene TRBJ1-4; D remains unclear. From germline, CDR1 is GTSNPN and CDR2 SVGIG (reference sequence). V was shortened by 3 bases and J by 0 bases, with 8 bases between the two germline ends. The CDR3 covers 14 residues.

CDR3 nucleotide sequence: TGTGCCAGAGTTACAGCCAGGGGCACCGGGGAGCTGTTTTTT. Translated: CARVTARGTGELFF. This chain uses TRBV11-3 with TRBJ2-2; tentatively, D is TRBD1 (6 bases). The V and J ends lost 9 bases and 4 bases respectively, with 15 bases between them. The CDR3 spans 14 residues. Germline lookup yields CDR1 SGHNT and CDR2 YENEEA.

J is TRBJ2-2 and V is TRBV15; 10 bases are shared with TRBD1. With V trimmed by 1 base and J by 6 bases, 5 bases remained unmatched. The germline CDR1 and CDR2 sequences are LNHNV and YYDKDF (reference sequence). This CDR3 has 16 residues. CDR3 sequence: CATSRVGGQGSGELFF. CDR3 in DNA: TGTGCCACCAGCAGAGTAGGGGGACAGGGGTCCGGGGAGCTGTTTTTT.

This clone was seen a few times. A read error likely explains this, since a far larger clone differs by one base. V gene TRBV18 combines with J gene TRBJ1-1; no clear D. The ends were cut back, 3 bases at V and 2 bases at J, with 16 bases in the middle. This CDR3 region has 16 residues. Germline values: CDR1 KGHSH, CDR2 LQKENI. CDR3 loop: CASSPSPLEINTEAFF. The CDR3 nucleotides are TGTGCCAGCTCACCCTCGCCCCTTGAGATTAACACTGAAGCTTTCTTT.

A word on this clone: A far larger clone is just one base off, so this is likely a read error. The chain couples TRBV27 to TRBJ2-2; 8 nucleotides align to TRBD2. The CDR3 spans 18 residues. Germline values: CDR1 MNHEY, CDR2 SMNVEV (reference sequence). The CDR3 protein is CASKMTPALAGYTGELLF. CDR3 in DNA: TGTGCCAGCAAAATGACTCCTGCATTAGCGGGGTACACCGGGGAGCTGCTTTTT.

To note about this clone: A far larger clone differs by one base, so this is likely a read error. Other DNA variants within this sample encode the same CDR3. The rearrangement uses TRBV7-5 and TRBJ2-5. TRBV7-5 is classified as a pseudogene. There are 12 residues in the CDR3. The CDR3 loop reads CASSLAIETQYF. CDR3 DNA: TGTGCCAGCAGCTTAGCGATAGAGACCCAGTACTTC.

This sequence joins TRBV25-1 and TRBJ2-5; D remains ambiguous. Gene TRBJ2-7 matches the end of the DNA better, so the J call may be wrong. Germline-derived CDR1 and CDR2 are MGHDK and SYGVNS. The CDR3 is 15 amino acids. For the CDR3, the DNA is TGTGCCAGCAGTGAATCGGCAGGCCTCTCCTACGAGCAGTACTTC. Translating gives CASSESAGLSYEQYF.